The clone carrying this T cell receptor beta chain has only one observation. Antigen specificity is unknown. This CDR3 contains 14 residues. CDR1 MRHNA and CDR2 SNTAGT come from the germline V gene. V lost 5 bases and J lost 3, with 11 bases in between. This sample stems from a study of memory CD4+ T cells and cytomegalovirus serostatus. Study details: Of the healthy Belgian adults, 9 or 10 were CMV seropositive and 20 to 30 seronegative. Findings and limits, study-wide: The CMV-associated TCR signature appears largely within the CD4+ memory repertoire.

The sort gate was single viable CD3+CD4+CD8-CD45RO+ cells for memory CD4+ T cells. Serostatus was set by detecting CMV pp150, pp28, p38, p52 IgG. Original analysis: Out-of-frame sequences were removed, leaving about 2,300,000 distinct TCRbeta sequences. The assay was immunoSEQ multiplex PCR, and TCRdb's table has in-frame clones only and misses some. From that table come the V and J calls and clone size; the DNA was used to work out D and trimming. Altogether about 50,000 clones are present, 75% to 85% being singletons, with the ten largest covering 0.65% to 0.7%. Material for sequencing was memory CD4+ T cells from blood. This receptor was identified in an adult in good health and CMV-seronegative. V usage is TRBV6-4 and J usage is TRBJ2-1; D gene uncertain. The CDR3 sequence: CASSKRIDYNEQFF. Here the CDR3 DNA reads TGTGCCAGCAGTAAAAGGATAGACTACAATGAGCAGTTCTTC.